The present T cell receptor beta chain was sequenced within a study of molecular identifiers for immune sequencing clone quantification. This clonotype was counted a few times. TCRdb reprocessed the PCR reads via MiXCR and lists one record per CDR3 protein. This table has some 320,000 distinct CDR3 sequences, roughly 23% appearing once. V was trimmed by 2 bases and J by 2 bases, leaving 9 bases between them. From germline, CDR1 is MNHEY and CDR2 SVGEGT. The CDR3 is made up of 14 amino acids. Each library that profiled naive CD8 cells came from approximately 20,000 to 1,000,000 sorted cells with 10%, 30% or 50% RNA. Sorted naive CD8 T cells were those defined as CD8+CD4-CCR7+CD45RA+.

The TCR originated in a human donor in good health. Some libraries in this study had Jurkat cell RNA spiked in. Sequences were obtained from naive CD8+ T cells from blood, with Jurkat cell RNA spiked in. Subset meaning: FACS-sorted CD8+CD4-CCR7+CD45RA+ naive T cells. This rearrangement joins TRBV6-2 or TRBV6-3 to TRBJ1-1, with D uncertain. CDR3 amino acids: CASSYSDRNTEAFF. The CDR3 coding sequence is TGTGCCAGCAGTTACAGTGACCGAAACACTGAAGCTTTCTTT.